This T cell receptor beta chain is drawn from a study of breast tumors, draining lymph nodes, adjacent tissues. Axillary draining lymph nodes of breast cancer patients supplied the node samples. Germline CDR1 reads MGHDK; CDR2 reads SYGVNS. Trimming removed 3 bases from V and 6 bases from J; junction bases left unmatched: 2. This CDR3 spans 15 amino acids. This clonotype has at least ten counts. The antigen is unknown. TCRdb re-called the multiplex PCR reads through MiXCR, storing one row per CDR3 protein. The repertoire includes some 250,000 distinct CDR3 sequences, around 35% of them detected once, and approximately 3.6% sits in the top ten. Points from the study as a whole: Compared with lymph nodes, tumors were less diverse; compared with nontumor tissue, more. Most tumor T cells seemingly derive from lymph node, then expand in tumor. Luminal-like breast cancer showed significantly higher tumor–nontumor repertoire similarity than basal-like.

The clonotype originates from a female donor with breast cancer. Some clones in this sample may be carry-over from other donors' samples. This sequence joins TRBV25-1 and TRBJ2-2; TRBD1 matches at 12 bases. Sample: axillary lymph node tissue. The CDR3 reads CASSDRDRGPGELFF. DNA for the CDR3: TGTGCCAGCAGTGATAGGGACAGGGGGCCCGGGGAGCTGTTTTTT.